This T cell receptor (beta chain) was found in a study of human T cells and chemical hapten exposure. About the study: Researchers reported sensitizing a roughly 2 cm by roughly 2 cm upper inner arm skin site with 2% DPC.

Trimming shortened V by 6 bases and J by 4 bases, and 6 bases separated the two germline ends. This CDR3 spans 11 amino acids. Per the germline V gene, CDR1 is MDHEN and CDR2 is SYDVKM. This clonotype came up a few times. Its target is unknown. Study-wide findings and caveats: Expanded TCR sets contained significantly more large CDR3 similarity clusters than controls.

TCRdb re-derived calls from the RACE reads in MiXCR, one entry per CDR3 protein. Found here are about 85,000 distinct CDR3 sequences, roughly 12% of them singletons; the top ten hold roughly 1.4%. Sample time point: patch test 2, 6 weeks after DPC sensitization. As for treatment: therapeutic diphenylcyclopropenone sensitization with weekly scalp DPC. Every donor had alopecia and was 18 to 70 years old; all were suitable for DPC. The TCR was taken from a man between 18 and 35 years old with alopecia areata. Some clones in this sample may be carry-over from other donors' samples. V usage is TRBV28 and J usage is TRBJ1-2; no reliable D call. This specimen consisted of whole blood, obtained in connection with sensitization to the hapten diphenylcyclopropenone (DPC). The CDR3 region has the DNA TGTGCCAGCAGAGCAGGCTATGGCTACACCTTC. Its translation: CASRAGYGYTF.